The T cell receptor beta chain described here comes from a study of HIV-infected children after antiretroviral therapy interruption. Study-level information: Recorded EBV and CMV exposure existed for most children. Regarding the study as a whole: By the end of treatment interruption, naive CD4+ clonality (Gini) increased.

The sample's treatment: PENTA 11 planned treatment interruption arm or continuous ART arm. Regarding this clonotype: Its antigen remains unknown.

J gave up 2 bases and V 5 bases, and 3 bases lay outside the gene matches. The CDR3 is made up of 15 amino acids. The TCR library was built from RNA with a 3' RACE protocol and unique molecular identifiers. TCRdb re-derived calls from the 3' RACE reads in MiXCR, one entry per CDR3 protein. The profile shows about 89,000 distinct CDR3 sequences, about 7.2% of them singletons. The input for sequencing was CD45RA+ CD4+ T cells from PBMCs, pooled from several time points, taken from a donor given antiretroviral therapy, either interrupted or continuous. The subset is: naive CD4+ CD45RA+ CD45RO- T cells. The clonotype originates from a pool of human donors with HIV. The rearrangement joins TRBV12-3 or TRBV12-4 to TRBJ2-6, with 7 bases fitting TRBD2. The CDR3 loop reads CASSATSAGANVLTF. The CDR3 coding sequence is TGTGCCAGCAGTGCTACTAGCGCTGGGGCCAACGTCCTGACTTTC.